Below, one T cell receptor beta chain is given with its context. Profiling relied on immunoSEQ multiplex PCR, and the TCRdb table lists in-frame clones only, not all of them. Counted here are 150,000 to 200,000 clones, about 88% occurring once; the ten biggest clones make up 2% to 2.5%. The sample comes from a study of blood T cell repertoires in COVID-19. The overall study: T cells, B-cell-depleted T cells, or PBMCs supplied cDNA or gDNA.

The receptor's source is a man between 65 and 85 years old with active or convalescent COVID-19. Sequenced sample: peripheral blood.

The CDR3 DNA is TGTGCCAGCAGCGTAGCGGTCGGGGACTTCAATGAGCAGTTCTTC. Amino acids: CASSVAVGDFNEQFF. The chain links TRBV9 to TRBJ2-1; D may be TRBD2 (6 bases). Trimming cost V 0 bases and J 6 bases, with 13 bases left between them. The CDR3 spans 15 residues. Germline CDR1 and CDR2: SGDLS and YYNGEE.